This entry lists 31 T cell receptor beta chains sequenced from one sample in a study of cytomegalovirus exposure and HLA in healthy donors. It was with 60 Vbeta and 13 Jbeta primers that the PCR ran. TCRdb's copy holds only in-frame clones and misses some; the assay was immunoSEQ multiplex PCR. The top ten hold 4% to 5% of the sample, which has over 150,000 clones, roughly 75% seen once. The sample consisted of PBMCs. These receptors all stem from a man under 40 in good health and CMV-seropositive.

The rearrangement joins TRBV5-1 to TRBJ1-1; TRBD1 aligns across 9 bases. CDR3 length equals 15 residues. CDR1 and CDR2 from the germline V gene are SGHRS and YFSETQ. Unmatched junction bases numbered 4, after V lost 3 bases and J lost 1 base. In DNA form, the CDR3 reads TGCGCCAGCAGCTCCTTGGGACAGGGGAACACTGAAGCTTTCTTT. This codes for CASSSLGQGNTEAFF. The variable domain in full, with the rest retrieved from reference TRBV5-1 and TRBJ1-1, is KAGVTQTPRYLIKTRGQQVTLSCSPISGHRSVSWYQQTPGQGLQFLFEYFSETQRNKGNFPGRFSGRQFSNSRSEMNVSTLELGDSALYLCASSSLGQGNTEAFFGQGTRLTVV.

In its sample, this clone was seen once. The chain uses TRBV6-1 and TRBJ2-1; the D gene is possibly TRBD1 (6 bases). V was cut by 6 bases and J by 7 bases, with 16 bases left in between. Germline V gives CDR1 MNHNS, CDR2 SASEGT. The CDR3 contains 14 residues. CDR3 region: CASSIRTEANEQFF. The DNA of the CDR3 is TGTGCCAGCAGCATTCGGACAGAAGCGAATGAGCAGTTCTTC.

The rearrangement links TRBV30 to TRBJ1-1; maybe TRBD1 (6 bases). Germline assignment: CDR1 GTSNPN and CDR2 SVGIG (reference sequence). Between the trimmed V and J ends, which lost 3 bases and 1 base, there was a span of 15 bases. The CDR3 runs to 15 residues. CDR3 amino acids: CAWRPGGGPNTEAFF. The CDR3 DNA reads TGTGCCTGGAGGCCTGGGGGCGGGCCGAACACTGAAGCTTTCTTT.

In DNA, the CDR3 is TGTGCCAGACCTAAGGAGGGACGGAACACCATATATTTT. Protein sequence: CARPKEGRNTIYF. The V call is TRBV10-3, the J call TRBJ1-3; D perhaps matches TRBD1 (5 bases). Germline V gives CDR1 ENHRY, CDR2 SYGVKD. The length of the CDR3 is 13 residues. Trimming stripped 10 bases from V and 7 bases from J, with 17 bases between.

The rearrangement uses TRBV28 and TRBJ2-2; 12 bases match TRBD2. The CDR3 has 18 amino acids. J was trimmed by 7 bases and V by 3 bases; bases with no gene match: 12. The germline V gene has CDR1 MDHEN and CDR2 SYDVKM. CDR3 in DNA: TGTGCCAGCAGTTTGACTTCCTCTAGCGGGAGGGAGGGCGGGGAGCTGTTTTTT. The encoded protein is CASSLTSSSGREGGELFF.

This clone was seen only once. The chain uses TRBV7-3 and TRBJ2-3; D might be TRBD2 (6 bases). V gave up 5 bases and J gave up 1 base, with 13 bases separating them. The germline gives CDR1 SGHTA, CDR2 FQGTGA. This CDR3 region has 15 residues. The CDR3 DNA reads as TGTGCCAGCAGCCTGACTAGTGGCGGCACAGATACGCAGTATTTT. Translating it yields CASSLTSGGTDTQYF.

This chain joins TRBV5-1 and TRBJ2-7; 9 bases fit TRBD1. This CDR3 has 14 residues. The germline CDR1 and CDR2 sequences are SGHRS and YFSETQ. Trimming at V came to 4 bases and at J to 5 bases, leaving 7 bases not matched to a gene. The CDR3 coding sequence is TGCGCCAGCAGCCTCCGGGACAGGGTTAACGAGCAGTACTTC. Translated: CASSLRDRVNEQYF.

The rearrangement uses TRBV7-9 and TRBJ1-6, with TRBD1 matching 8 bases. With 7 bases clipped from V and 14 bases from J, the junction kept 7 bases outside the gene matches. The CDR3 consists of 12 residues. Germline V gives CDR1 SEHNR, CDR2 FQNEAQ (reference sequence). DNA of the CDR3: TGTGCCAGCACTTCAGGGGGCCAAGCCCTCCACTTT. This translates into CASTSGGQALHF.

This chain links TRBV28 with TRBJ1-1; perhaps TRBD1 as D (6 bases). Germline V gives CDR1 MDHEN, CDR2 SYDVKM. V was clipped by 7 bases and J by 3 bases, with 15 bases between them. This CDR3 is built from 14 residues. The CDR3 spells CASTPGRGYTEAFF. As DNA, the CDR3 is TGTGCCAGCACCCCGGGGAGGGGGTACACTGAAGCTTTCTTT.

The rearrangement joins TRBV10-2 to TRBJ2-7; D may be TRBD1 (6 bases). CDR3 size: 14 residues. Germline CDR1 and CDR2: WSHSY and SAAADI. V lost 2 bases to trimming and J lost 2 bases, with 10 bases between them. CDR3 residues: CASSELQGTYEQYF. In nucleotides, the CDR3 is TGCGCCAGCAGTGAGCTACAGGGTACCTACGAGCAGTACTTC.

V usage is TRBV11-2 and J usage is TRBJ2-1; perhaps TRBD2 as D (6 bases). Trimming shortened V by 0 bases and J by 5 bases, and 8 bases separated the two germline ends. The CDR3 runs to 14 residues. The germline V gene encodes CDR1 SGHAT and CDR2 FQNNGV. In DNA form, the CDR3 reads TGTGCCAGCAGCTTAGATCGGGGGAACAATGAGCAGTTCTTC. Residues: CASSLDRGNNEQFF.

The chain joins TRBV28 to TRBJ2-7; D is undetermined. The V gene lost 4 bases and the J gene lost 1 base, with 8 bases spanning the gap. The germline gives CDR1 MDHEN, CDR2 SYDVKM. The CDR3 covers 13 residues. The chain's CDR3 is CASSWVGSYEQYF. In DNA form, the CDR3 reads TGTGCCAGCAGTTGGGTCGGGTCCTACGAGCAGTACTTC.

DNA for the CDR3: TGTGCCAGCAGCTTAGTGGGGCTGGGCAATCAGCCCCAGCATTTT. This encodes CASSLVGLGNQPQHF. The gene calls are TRBV7-8 and TRBJ1-5; D is perhaps TRBD1 (5 bases). Trimming took 1 base from V and 2 from J, leaving 9 bases between them. From germline, CDR1 is SGHVS and CDR2 FQNEAQ. CDR3 length equals 15 residues.

There are a few counts of this clone. The chain employs TRBV12-5 and TRBJ2-5; maybe TRBD2 (5 bases). The germline V gene has CDR1 LGHNT and CDR2 FRNRAP. V was pared by 1 base and J by 5 bases, with 11 bases between. This CDR3 spans 14 amino acids. The DNA of the CDR3 is TGTGCTAGTGGTTTGGGGGGTAGGGAGGAGACCCAGTACTTC. As protein: CASGLGGREETQYF.

Only one count was recorded for this clone. The chain links TRBV4-3 to TRBJ1-4; TRBD1 might be the D (6 bases). Per germline, CDR1 LGHNA and CDR2 YSLEER. The length of the CDR3 is 13 residues. Between the trimmed V and J ends, which lost 0 bases and 7 bases, there was a span of 6 bases. The CDR3, as DNA: TGCGCCAGCAGCCAAGAAGGGGGTGAAAAACTGTTTTTT. It codes for CASSQEGGEKLFF.

The chain couples TRBV4-1 to TRBJ1-2; TRBD1 matches at 10 bases. This CDR3 has 14 residues. Germline V gene data show CDR1 as MGHRA and CDR2 as YSYEKL. V was pared by 9 bases and J by 3 bases, with 7 bases of the junction left unmatched. Here the CDR3 reads CASGTGVLDYGYTF. For the CDR3, the DNA is TGCGCCAGTGGGACAGGGGTATTAGACTATGGCTACACCTTC.

Only one count was recorded for this clone. The rearrangement uses TRBV7-6 and TRBJ2-2, with a possible D match to TRBD1 (5 bases). This CDR3 comprises 15 residues. V was clipped by 2 bases and J by 2 bases, with 9 bases between them. From germline, CDR1 is SGHVS and CDR2 FNYEAQ. The CDR3 region is CASSLYRTNTGELFF. The CDR3 DNA reads as TGTGCCAGCAGCTTATACAGGACCAACACCGGGGAGCTGTTTTTT.

The rearrangement uses TRBV9 and TRBJ1-6; maybe TRBD1 (6 bases). Germline CDR1 and CDR2: SGDLS and YYNGEE. CDR3 length: 17 amino acids. The V and J ends lost 3 bases and 0 bases respectively, with 13 bases between them. The CDR3 bases are TGTGCCAGCAGCGCTGGACAGCCGACCTCCTATAATTCACCCCTCCACTTT. It encodes CASSAGQPTSYNSPLHF.

The rearrangement links TRBV29-1 to TRBJ2-5, with a weak D call TRBD1 (5 bases). The V end lost 0 bases, the J end lost 9 bases, and 11 bases lay between the germline ends. Germline V lookup: CDR1 SQVTM, CDR2 ANQGSEA. This CDR3 is built from 12 residues. The CDR3 coding sequence is TGCAGCGTTGAAGATGACAGTTTGGCCCAGTACTTC. Amino acid sequence: CSVEDDSLAQYF.

In the case of this clone: The sample contains more than one DNA sequence encoding this CDR3. V is TRBV30 and J is TRBJ1-1; no definite D call. CDR3 size: 13 residues. Germline V lookup: CDR1 GTSNPN, CDR2 SVGIG (reference sequence). Trimming cost V 0 bases and J 1 base, with 6 bases left between them. The CDR3, as DNA: TGTGCCTGGAGTGTTCACAGGAACACTGAAGCTTTCTTT. It is translated as CAWSVHRNTEAFF. Supplemented by reference TRBV30 and TRBJ1-1, the full variable domain reads SQTIHQWPATLVQPVGSPLSLECTVEGTSNPNLYWYRQAAGRGLQLLFYSVGIGQISSEVPQNLSASRPQDRQFILSSKKLLLSDSGFYLCAWSVHRNTEAFFGQGTRLTVV.

The CDR3 DNA sequence: TGCGCCAGCTCCCGAGGAAAAACTGAAGCTTTCTTT. Its translation: CASSRGKTEAFF. This chain uses TRBV5-1 with TRBJ1-1, with D hard to call. The CDR3 is 12 residues long. V was clipped by 7 bases and J by 5 bases, with 12 bases between them. The germline V gene has CDR1 SGHRS and CDR2 YFSETQ.

The genes are TRBV29-1 and TRBJ2-3; D perhaps matches TRBD1 (7 bases). Trimming stripped 6 bases from V and 0 bases from J, with 10 bases between. The germline V gene has CDR1 SQVTM and CDR2 ANQGSEA. The CDR3 consists of 13 residues. The CDR3 nucleotides are TGCAGCGTCTCAGGGGGGAGCACAGATACGCAGTATTTT. It specifies CSVSGGSTDTQYF.

This chain links TRBV28 with TRBJ1-2; 8 bases line up with TRBD1. This CDR3 is 13 amino acids long. Germline V CDR1 and CDR2: MDHEN, SYDVKM. With V trimmed by 6 bases and J by 8 bases, 8 bases remained unmatched. CDR3 amino acids: CASRTQGARGYTF. The CDR3 DNA reads as TGTGCCAGCAGAACTCAGGGGGCGCGGGGCTACACCTTC.

This clone was seen a single time. V usage is TRBV7-2 and J usage is TRBJ2-3, with a possible D match to TRBD2 (5 bases). Germline CDR1 reads SGHTA; CDR2 reads FQGNSA. This CDR3 has 15 amino acids. The germline V and J ends were trimmed by 5 bases and 3 bases, with 15 bases remaining between them. The CDR3 loop reads CASSMVNGVTDTQYF. The DNA for the CDR3 is TGTGCCAGCAGCATGGTCAACGGGGTAACAGATACGCAGTATTTT.

The chain carries TRBV7-9 and TRBJ1-2; D is perhaps TRBD1 (6 bases). The germline V gene encodes CDR1 SEHNR and CDR2 FQNEAQ (reference sequence). V was trimmed by 2 bases and J by 6 bases, leaving 10 bases between them. The CDR3 has 13 amino acids. DNA of the CDR3: TGTGCCAGCAGCTTACGGGGGGGGCATGGCTACACCTTC. Translated, it gives CASSLRGGHGYTF. Together with reference TRBV7-9 and TRBJ1-2, the CDR3 gives the full variable domain: DTGVSQNPRHKITKRGQNVTFRCDPISEHNRLYWYRQTLGQGPEFLTYFQNEAQLEKSRLLSDRFSAERPKGSFSTLEIQRTEQGDSAMYLCASSLRGGHGYTFGSGTRLTVV.

In this sample, this clone turned up a few times. This chain uses TRBV27 with TRBJ2-7, with 14 bases that match TRBD2. This CDR3 spans 16 amino acids. The V gene end was trimmed by 1 base and the J gene end by 6 bases; junction bases not matched to a gene: 5. CDR1 and CDR2 (germline): MNHEY, SMNVEV (reference sequence). CDR3 residues: CASSLFGLAGGLEQYF. The CDR3 DNA is TGTGCCAGCAGTTTATTTGGACTAGCGGGAGGACTCGAGCAGTACTTC.

This clone was observed a single time. The chain joins TRBV18 to TRBJ2-2; 7 bases are shared with TRBD1. Per germline, CDR1 KGHSH and CDR2 LQKENI. The CDR3 extends over 15 amino acids. The ends lost 3 bases at V and 3 bases at J; junction bases unmatched: 4. The CDR3 protein is CASSPGDSHTGELFF. CDR3 DNA: TGTGCCAGCTCACCGGGGGACAGCCACACCGGGGAGCTGTTTTTT.

The chain couples TRBV6-1 to TRBJ2-6, with TRBD1 as a possible D gene (5 bases). The CDR3 has 15 residues. V was shortened by 2 bases and J by 1 base, with 6 bases between the two germline ends. Germline V gives CDR1 MNHNS, CDR2 SASEGT. DNA for the CDR3: TGTGCCAGCAGTGAACAGGGTTCTGGGGCCAACGTCCTGACTTTC. Protein: CASSEQGSGANVLTF.

V is TRBV19 and J is TRBJ2-6; 7 bases are shared with TRBD1. The J segment lost 4 bases and the V segment lost 4 bases, leaving 10 bases of the junction unmatched. CDR1 is LNHDA, CDR2 SQIVND, per germline (reference sequence). The CDR3 loop spans 17 amino acids. This CDR3 is CASSTNFDRAGANVLTF. The CDR3 nucleotides are TGTGCCAGTAGTACCAACTTCGACAGGGCCGGGGCCAACGTCCTGACTTTC.

In its sample, this clone was seen a few times. The J gene is TRBJ1-1, the V gene TRBV6-6, with a weak D call TRBD1 (5 bases). Between the trimmed V and J ends, which lost 5 bases and 2 bases, there was a span of 15 bases. From germline, CDR1 is MNHNY and CDR2 SVGAGI (reference sequence). The CDR3 runs 15 residues. The CDR3 spells CASSGRTGDNTEAFF. In DNA form, the CDR3 reads TGTGCCAGCAGTGGGCGGACGGGGGATAACACTGAAGCTTTCTTT.

CDR3 sequence (DNA): TGTGCCAGCAGTGAACGCCTTGGGACAGTGGCAGATACGCAGTATTTT. Amino acid sequence: CASSERLGTVADTQYF. This chain joins TRBV6-1 and TRBJ2-3; 7 bases fit TRBD1. V shed 2 bases, J shed 4 bases, and the junction held 9 bases outside the gene matches. Germline-derived CDR1 and CDR2 are MNHNS and SASEGT. The CDR3 is 16 amino acids.